This T cell receptor beta chain was found in a study of response to subunit inactivated influenza vaccine. As regards this clonotype: The antigen remains unidentified.

Study-wide results and caveats: Authors suggested each seasonal flu vaccination may recruit only limited numbers of new T cells.

TCRdb re-called the RT-PCR reads with MiXCR, one entry per CDR3 protein. The sample lists about 780,000 distinct CDR3 sequences, approximately 17% seen once, with about a tenth in the top ten. The CDR3 spans 15 residues. Per the germline V gene, CDR1 is LGHNA and CDR2 is YSLEER. Trimming pared 1 base from V and 0 bases from J, leaving 10 bases between. The genes are TRBV4-3 and TRBJ2-7, with D possibly TRBD1 on 6 matching bases. The specimen was PBMCs from blood, collected roughly 5 days after vaccination. The clonotype comes from a middle-aged man who received an inactivated influenza vaccine. The CDR3 sequence: CASSQGAGVSYEQYF. For the CDR3, the DNA is TGCGCCAGCAGCCAAGGGGCAGGGGTCTCCTACGAGCAGTACTTC.